The 8 T cell receptor beta chains in this list originate from one sample, sequenced in a study of T cell repertoires in cytomegalovirus infection. TCRdb re-analysed the reads in MiXCR, keeping a single row per CDR3 protein. This table holds about 150,000 distinct CDR3 sequences, 20% to 30% found once. Sequencing was performed on PBMCs. The origin of the receptors is a human donor in good health (CMV status not recorded). Some clones in this sample may be carry-over from other donors' samples.

The rearrangement links TRBV10-3 to TRBJ1-5; D is unclear. Per germline, CDR1 ENHRY and CDR2 SYGVKD. This CDR3 has 14 residues. V was shortened by 0 bases and J by 4 bases, with 7 bases between the two germline ends. CDR3 DNA sequence: TGTGCCATCAGTGAGTCGGGAAATAATCAGCCCCAGCATTTT. Its protein product is CAISESGNNQPQHF.

This clonotype was found once. A much more abundant neighbour one base away suggests this may be a read error. The rearrangement joins TRBV7-2 to TRBJ2-2; tentatively, D is TRBD1 or TRBD2 (5 bases each). The CDR3 covers 11 residues. Germline V gene data show CDR1 as SGHTA and CDR2 as FQGNSA. The chain's CDR3 is CASQNLGELIF. In DNA form, the CDR3 reads TGTGCCAGCCAAAACTTGGGGGAGCTGATTTTT.

This clonotype showed up just a few times. The chain combines TRBV7-3 with TRBJ2-7; the match to TRBD1 covers 8 bases. CDR1 is SGHTA, CDR2 FQGTGA, per germline. This CDR3 has 15 residues. Trimming cost V 5 bases and J 3 bases; bases outside gene matches: 9. In nucleotides, the CDR3 is TGTGCCAGCAGCGCAACCCCAGGGGGCCACTACGAGCAGTACTTC. It yields the protein CASSATPGGHYEQYF.

The table lists this clonotype with many counts. The chain has TRBV10-3 and TRBJ2-1, with 7 bases that match TRBD2. The CDR3 totals 18 residues. V lost 4 bases to trimming and J lost 2 bases; unmatched junction nucleotides: 14. The germline CDR1 and CDR2 sequences are ENHRY and SYGVKD. This CDR3 is CAISGGRREKEPYNEQFF. The CDR3 region has the DNA TGTGCCATCAGTGGGGGAAGGCGGGAGAAGGAGCCCTACAATGAGCAGTTCTTC.

In this sample, this clonotype turned up many times. The CDR3 loop is CAISEGVAYEQYF. CDR3 coding DNA: TGTGCCATCAGTGAGGGGGTGGCCTACGAGCAGTACTTC. V gene TRBV10-3 combines with J gene TRBJ2-7; no reliable D call. Germline V CDR1 and CDR2: ENHRY, SYGVKD. Deletions cut 2 bases from V and 2 bases from J, with 7 bases between. CDR3 length: 13 residues.

This clonotype was detected many times. The chain recombines TRBV7-2 with TRBJ1-1, with a tentative D call TRBD1 (5 bases). V shed 10 bases and J shed 0 bases, with 12 bases lying between them. The CDR3 sequence is 13 residues long. CDR1 and CDR2 (germline): SGHTA, FQGNSA. CDR3 nucleotides: TGTGCCACGCGGGACTTCTTGAACACTGAAGCTTTCTTT. Translating gives CATRDFLNTEAFF.

This rearrangement joins TRBV20-1 to TRBJ2-1; D may be TRBD2 (5 bases). The V gene's germline CDR1 is DFQATT and CDR2 SNEGSKA (reference sequence). The CDR3 totals 13 residues. The V end was cut by 1 base, the J end by 3 bases, with 7 bases between. This CDR3 reads CSARGLLYNEQFF. The CDR3, as DNA: TGCAGTGCTAGAGGACTACTCTACAATGAGCAGTTCTTC.

The chain is built from TRBV29-1 and TRBJ2-3; TRBD1 aligns across 8 bases. Germline V gives CDR1 SQVTM, CDR2 ANQGSEA. The CDR3 sequence is 12 residues long. The CDR3 loop is CRGQVEADTQYF. The CDR3 nucleotides read TGCAGGGGACAGGTCGAGGCAGATACGCAGTATTTT.